This T cell receptor beta chain is drawn from a study of blood T cell repertoires in COVID-19. Participants' reported clinical history set cohort assignment. The CDR3 is 14 residues long. Germline assignment: CDR1 LGHDT and CDR2 YNNKEL (reference sequence). After removal of 4 bases from V and 11 bases from J, the junction contained 8 bases not matched to a gene. In the study's own analysis: Counts of nucleated cells, estimated from reference gene primer amplification, were obtained. The data were produced by immunoSEQ multiplex PCR, yet TCRdb's version contains in-frame clones alone and is incomplete. V and J calls and clone size follow that table, whereas D and trimming were derived from the DNA. The data show around 170,000 clones, more than 80% seen once.

This chain connects TRBV3-1 (or the pseudogene TRBV3-2) to TRBJ1-1; 12 nucleotides line up with TRBD1. This clonotype was obtained from a man aged 50 or older who had recovered from COVID-19. Sequencing was done on a sample of PBMCs or T cells enriched from blood (not recorded which). This CDR3 reads CASSPGGQGALAFF. The CDR3 bases are TGTGCCAGCAGCCCGGGGGGACAGGGGGCTTTGGCTTTCTTT.